This T cell receptor beta chain appears in the sequencing data of a study of radiotherapy plus CTLA-4 blockade in lung cancer. Across the whole study: Among all patients, around 18% showed objective responses, while roughly 28% had disease control.

Patients with chemo-refractory metastatic non-small-cell lung cancer received focal radiation plus CTLA-4 blockade with ipilimumab. Turning to this clone: Its target is not known.

TCRdb keeps only in-frame clones here, not all; method: immunoSEQ multiplex PCR. This sample has over 85,000 clones; 80% to 90% occur once, and the top ten carry 4.9%. There are 15 residues in the CDR3. Germline-derived CDR1 and CDR2 are SQVTM and ANQGSEA. V shed 6 bases, J shed 3 bases, and the junction held 10 bases outside the gene matches. Study results and limitations: Early clonal dynamics of blood T cells, together with interferon-beta, were reported as the best response predictor. Radiotherapy with ipilimumab was followed by blood expansion of tumor-derived clones.

The chain couples TRBV29-1 to TRBJ2-3, with TRBD1 identical over 9 bases. This TCR was recovered from a human donor with non-small cell lung cancer that progressed on radiotherapy plus ipilimumab. Sequences were derived from peripheral blood, sampled from a patient treated with radiotherapy plus ipilimumab. The CDR3 region has the DNA TGCAGCGTCGGCCCGGGACAGGGAAGGACAGATACGCAGTATTTT. Its translation is CSVGPGQGRTDTQYF.